This passage covers 6 T cell receptor beta chains from one sample sequenced in a study of cytomegalovirus exposure and HLA in healthy donors. The PCR contained 60 Vbeta and 13 Jbeta primers. TCRdb's copy holds only in-frame clones and misses some; the assay was immunoSEQ multiplex PCR. Altogether roughly 52,000 clones are present, approximately 80% being singletons, with the ten largest covering about 1.5%. The sequenced sample consisted of PBMCs. The receptor source for this set is a female donor in good health and CMV-seronegative.

V gene TRBV19 combines with J gene TRBJ1-1; a possible D gene is TRBD1 (6 bases). Per germline, CDR1 LNHDA and CDR2 SQIVND (reference sequence). This CDR3 spans 16 amino acids. V was trimmed by 6 bases and J by 0 bases, leaving 17 bases between them. CDR3 amino acids: CASRTWDTGMNTEAFF. CDR3 DNA: TGTGCCAGTAGGACTTGGGACACCGGAATGAACACTGAAGCTTTCTTT.

This chain joins TRBV6-5 and TRBJ2-3; D is possibly TRBD2 (6 bases). The CDR3 length is 15 residues. The V end was cut by 1 base, the J end by 4 bases, with 12 bases between. Germline CDR1 is MNHEY and CDR2 is SVGAGI. For the CDR3, the DNA is TGTGCCAGCAGTTACTTGGGGGGATGGGCAGATACGCAGTATTTT. It is translated as CASSYLGGWADTQYF.

This clone has just one count. As DNA, the CDR3 is TGCGCCAGCAGCTTGGGGGCCTCGGGGTTCACTGAAGCTTTCTTT. Translation: CASSLGASGFTEAFF. The rearrangement links TRBV5-1 to TRBJ1-1; D is ambiguous. The CDR3 extends over 15 amino acids. Germline V gene data show CDR1 as SGHRS and CDR2 as YFSETQ. The V end was cut by 0 bases, the J end by 4 bases, with 13 bases between.

A single count supports this clone. The V and J genes are TRBV4-1 and TRBJ1-3; D is undetermined. With 1 base removed from V and 2 bases from J, the gap between germline ends came to 9 bases. The CDR3 runs 15 residues. CDR1 is MGHRA and CDR2 is YSYEKL in the germline V gene. The CDR3 DNA is TGCGCCAGCAGCCAAGGGGCGTCGGCTGGAAACACCATATATTTT. Its translation: CASSQGASAGNTIYF.

J is TRBJ2-7 and V is TRBV19; tentatively, D is TRBD2 (6 bases). Germline-derived CDR1 and CDR2 are LNHDA and SQIVND (reference sequence). Trimming cost V 6 bases and J 6 bases, with 18 bases left between them. This CDR3 is 14 amino acids long. CDR3 residues: CASRLYPGLSEQYF. The CDR3 bases are TGTGCCAGTAGGCTATACCCGGGACTCTCCGAGCAGTACTTC.

The chain is built from TRBV2 and TRBJ2-7; no firm D call. The germline V gene has CDR1 SNHLY and CDR2 FYNNEI. The CDR3 contains 14 residues. The ends were cut back, 4 bases at V and 2 bases at J, with 12 bases in the middle. CDR3 sequence (DNA): TGTGCCAGCAGTGTGGTCCCAGGAACCTACGAGCAGTACTTC. Translated, it gives CASSVVPGTYEQYF.